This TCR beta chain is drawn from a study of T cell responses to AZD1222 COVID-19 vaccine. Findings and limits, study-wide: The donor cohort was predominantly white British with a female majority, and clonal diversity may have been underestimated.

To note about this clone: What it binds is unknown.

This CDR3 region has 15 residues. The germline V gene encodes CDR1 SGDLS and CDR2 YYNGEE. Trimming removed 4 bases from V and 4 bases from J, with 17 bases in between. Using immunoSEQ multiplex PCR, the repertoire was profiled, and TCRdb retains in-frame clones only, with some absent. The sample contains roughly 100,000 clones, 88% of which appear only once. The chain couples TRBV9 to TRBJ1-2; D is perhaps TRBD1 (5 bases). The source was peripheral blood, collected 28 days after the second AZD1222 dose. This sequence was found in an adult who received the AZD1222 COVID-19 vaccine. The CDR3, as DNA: TGTGCCAGCAGCCCAACAGACAGTCTATTCTATGGCTACACCTTC. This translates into CASSPTDSLFYGYTF.